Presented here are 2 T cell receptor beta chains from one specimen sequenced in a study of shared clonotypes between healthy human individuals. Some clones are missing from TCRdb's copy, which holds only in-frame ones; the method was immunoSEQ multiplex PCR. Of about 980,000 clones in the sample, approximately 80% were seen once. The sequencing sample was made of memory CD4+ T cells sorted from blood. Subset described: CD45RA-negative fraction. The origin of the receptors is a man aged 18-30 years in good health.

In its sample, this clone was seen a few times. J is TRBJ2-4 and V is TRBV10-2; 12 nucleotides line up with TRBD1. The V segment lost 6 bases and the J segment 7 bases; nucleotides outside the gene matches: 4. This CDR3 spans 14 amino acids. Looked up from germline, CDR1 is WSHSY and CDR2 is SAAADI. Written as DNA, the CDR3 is TGCGCCAGCAGCCCCGGGACAGGGGGCAACATTCAGTACTTC. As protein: CASSPGTGGNIQYF.

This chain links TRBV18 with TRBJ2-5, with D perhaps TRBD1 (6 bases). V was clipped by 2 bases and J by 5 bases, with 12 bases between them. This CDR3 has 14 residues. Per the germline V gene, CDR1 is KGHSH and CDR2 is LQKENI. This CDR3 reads CASSPWGPEETQYF. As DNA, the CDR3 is TGTGCCAGCTCACCATGGGGGCCGGAGGAGACCCAGTACTTC.